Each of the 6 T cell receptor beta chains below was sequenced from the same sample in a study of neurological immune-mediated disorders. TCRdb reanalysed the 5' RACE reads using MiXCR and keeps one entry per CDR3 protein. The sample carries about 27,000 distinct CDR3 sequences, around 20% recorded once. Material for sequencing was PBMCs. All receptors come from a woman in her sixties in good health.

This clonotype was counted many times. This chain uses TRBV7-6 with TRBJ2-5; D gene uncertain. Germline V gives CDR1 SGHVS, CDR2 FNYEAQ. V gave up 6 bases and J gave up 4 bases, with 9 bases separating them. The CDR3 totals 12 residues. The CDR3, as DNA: TGTGCCAGCAGTTCTGGGATAGAGACCCAGTACTTC. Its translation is CASSSGIETQYF.

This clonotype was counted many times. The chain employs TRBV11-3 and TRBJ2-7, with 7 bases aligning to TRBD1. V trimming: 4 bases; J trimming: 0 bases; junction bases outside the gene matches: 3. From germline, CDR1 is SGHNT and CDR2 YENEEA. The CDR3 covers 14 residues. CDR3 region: CASSSDRTSYEQYF. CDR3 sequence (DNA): TGTGCCAGCAGCTCGGACAGGACCTCCTACGAGCAGTACTTC.

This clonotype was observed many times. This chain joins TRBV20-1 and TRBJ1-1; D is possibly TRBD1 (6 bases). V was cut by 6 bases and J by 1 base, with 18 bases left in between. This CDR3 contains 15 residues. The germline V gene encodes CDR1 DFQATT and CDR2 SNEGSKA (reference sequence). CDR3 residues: CSAIRPGAANTEAFF. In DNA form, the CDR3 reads TGCAGTGCCATCCGACCGGGGGCGGCGAACACTGAAGCTTTCTTT.

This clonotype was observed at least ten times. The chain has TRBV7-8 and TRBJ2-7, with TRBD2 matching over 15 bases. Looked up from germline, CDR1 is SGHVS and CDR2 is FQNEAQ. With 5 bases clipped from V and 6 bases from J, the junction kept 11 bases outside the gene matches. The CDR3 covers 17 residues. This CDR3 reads CASSPWTSGRASAEQYF. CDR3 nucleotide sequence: TGTGCCAGCAGCCCCTGGACTAGCGGGAGGGCATCGGCCGAGCAGTACTTC. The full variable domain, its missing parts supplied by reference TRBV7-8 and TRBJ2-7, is GAGVSQSPRYKVAKRGQDVALRCDPISGHVSLFWYQQALGQGPEFLTYFQNEAQLDKSGLPSDRFFAERPEGSVSTLKIQRTQQEDSAVYLCASSPWTSGRASAEQYFGPGTRLTVT.

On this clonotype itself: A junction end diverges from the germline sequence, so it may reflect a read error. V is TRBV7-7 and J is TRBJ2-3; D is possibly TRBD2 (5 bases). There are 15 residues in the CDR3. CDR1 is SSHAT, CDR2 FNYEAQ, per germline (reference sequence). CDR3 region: CASSLLVGYTDTQYF. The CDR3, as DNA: TGTGCTAGCAGCTTACTAGTGGGATACACAGATACGCAGTATTTT.

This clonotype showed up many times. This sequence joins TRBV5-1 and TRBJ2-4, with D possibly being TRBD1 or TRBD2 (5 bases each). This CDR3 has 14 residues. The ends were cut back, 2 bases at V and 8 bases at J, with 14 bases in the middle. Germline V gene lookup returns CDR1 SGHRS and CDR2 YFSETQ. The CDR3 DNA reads TGCGCCAGCAGCTTCGAGGGGAGCGGAGACATTCAGTACTTC. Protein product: CASSFEGSGDIQYF.